The sequence of this TCR beta chain was determined in a study of blood T cell repertoires in COVID-19. Across the study: From T cells, B-cell-depleted T cells, or PBMCs came the material, which was cDNA or gDNA.

This CDR3 spans 18 amino acids. Germline V CDR1 and CDR2: SGHVS, FNYEAQ. Unmatched junction bases numbered 15, after V lost 2 bases and J lost 6 bases. Participant-reported clinical history was the basis for cohort assignment. As handled by the study authors: The authors estimated nucleated cell counts from reference gene primer amplification. Profiled with immunoSEQ multiplex PCR; TCRdb holds only in-frame clones, not every one. Clone size and the V and J calls come from that table; the DNA yielded D and trimming. The sample yields approximately 330,000 clones, roughly 86% seen once. This clone has a single count.

This clonotype originated in a woman aged 30 to 39 who had recovered from COVID-19. The sample taken for sequencing was PBMCs or T cells enriched from blood (not recorded which). J is TRBJ2-2 and V is TRBV7-6; 7 nucleotides align to TRBD2. The CDR3 DNA is TGTGCCAGCAGCTTATTGTTGGAGTGGGAGGGCGGATCCGGGGAGCTGTTTTTT. Translated: CASSLLLEWEGGSGELFF. Full variable domain (remainder filled in from reference TRBV7-6 and TRBJ2-2): GAGVSQSPRYKVTKRGQDVALRCDPISGHVSLYWYRQALGQGPEFLTYFNYEAQQDKSGLPNDRFSAERPEGSISTLTIQRTEQRDSAMYRCASSLLLEWEGGSGELFFGEGSRLTVL.